This TCR beta chain stems from a study of cytomegalovirus exposure and HLA in healthy donors. Likely unrecorded immune exposures existed in these nominally healthy donors. On this clone itself: No antigen is known for it.

60 Vbeta and 13 Jbeta primers were used in PCR. Method: immunoSEQ multiplex PCR; TCRdb's copy keeps in-frame clones and lacks some. The data contain fewer than 150,000 clones, roughly 72% of them singletons. This CDR3 is built from 13 residues. Per the germline V gene, CDR1 is SGHRS and CDR2 is YFSETQ. With 4 bases removed from V and 4 bases from J, the gap between germline ends came to 9 bases. Findings and limits, study-wide: Data from an earlier analysis indicated that most TCR beta V segments were productive either about 87% or about 30% of the time. With high specificity and sensitivity, the classifier reportedly diagnosed cytomegalovirus status.

This sequence originates from a woman aged 45 to 65 in good health and CMV-seropositive. Sequencing was done on a sample of PBMCs. This sequence joins TRBV5-1 and TRBJ2-1, with D tentatively TRBD1 (5 bases). The CDR3 region is CASSVTGYNEQFF. For the CDR3, the DNA is TGCGCCAGCAGCGTTACAGGTTACAATGAGCAGTTCTTC.